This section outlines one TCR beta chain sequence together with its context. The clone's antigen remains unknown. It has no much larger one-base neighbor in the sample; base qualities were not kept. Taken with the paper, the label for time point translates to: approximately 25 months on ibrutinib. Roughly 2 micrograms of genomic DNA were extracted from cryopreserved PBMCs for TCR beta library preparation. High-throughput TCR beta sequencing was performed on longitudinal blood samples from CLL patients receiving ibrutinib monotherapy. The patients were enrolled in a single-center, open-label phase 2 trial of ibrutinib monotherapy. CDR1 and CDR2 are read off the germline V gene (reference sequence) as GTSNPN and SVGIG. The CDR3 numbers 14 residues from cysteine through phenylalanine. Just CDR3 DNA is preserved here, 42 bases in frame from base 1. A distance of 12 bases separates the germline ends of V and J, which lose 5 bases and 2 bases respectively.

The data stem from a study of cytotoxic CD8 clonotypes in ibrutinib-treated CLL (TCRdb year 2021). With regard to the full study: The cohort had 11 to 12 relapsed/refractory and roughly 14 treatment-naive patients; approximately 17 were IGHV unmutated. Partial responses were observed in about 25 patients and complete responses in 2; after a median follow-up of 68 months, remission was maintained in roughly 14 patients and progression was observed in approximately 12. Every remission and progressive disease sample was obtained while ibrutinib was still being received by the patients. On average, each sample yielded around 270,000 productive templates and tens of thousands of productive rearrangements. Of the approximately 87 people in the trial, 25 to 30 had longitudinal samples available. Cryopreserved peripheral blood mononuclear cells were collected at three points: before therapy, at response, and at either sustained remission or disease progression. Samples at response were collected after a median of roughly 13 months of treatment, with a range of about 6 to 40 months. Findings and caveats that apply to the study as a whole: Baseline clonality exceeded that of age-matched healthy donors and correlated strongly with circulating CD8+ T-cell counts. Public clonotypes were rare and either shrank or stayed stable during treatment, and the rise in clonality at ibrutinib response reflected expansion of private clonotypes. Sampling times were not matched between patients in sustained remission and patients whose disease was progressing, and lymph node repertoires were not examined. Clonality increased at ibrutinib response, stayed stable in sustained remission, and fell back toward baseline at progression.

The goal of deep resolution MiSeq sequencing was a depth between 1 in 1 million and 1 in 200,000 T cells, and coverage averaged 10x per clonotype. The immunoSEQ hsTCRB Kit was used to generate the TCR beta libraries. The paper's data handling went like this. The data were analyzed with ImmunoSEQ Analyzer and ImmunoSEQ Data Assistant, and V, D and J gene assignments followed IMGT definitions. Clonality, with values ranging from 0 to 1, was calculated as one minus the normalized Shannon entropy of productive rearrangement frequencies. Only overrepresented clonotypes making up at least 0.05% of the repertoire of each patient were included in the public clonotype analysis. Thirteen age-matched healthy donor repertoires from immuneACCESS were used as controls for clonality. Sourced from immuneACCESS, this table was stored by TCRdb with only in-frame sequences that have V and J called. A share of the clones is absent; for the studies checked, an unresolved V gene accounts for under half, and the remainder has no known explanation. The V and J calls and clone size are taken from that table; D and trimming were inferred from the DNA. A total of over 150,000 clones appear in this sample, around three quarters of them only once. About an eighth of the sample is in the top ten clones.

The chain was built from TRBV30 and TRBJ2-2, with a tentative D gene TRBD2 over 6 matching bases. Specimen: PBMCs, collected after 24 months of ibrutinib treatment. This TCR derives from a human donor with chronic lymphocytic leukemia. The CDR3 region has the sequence CAWGAGINTGELFF. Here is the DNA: TGTGCCTGGGGAGCGGGTATAAACACCGGGGAGCTGTTTTTT.